The sequence of this T cell receptor (beta chain) was determined in a study of cytomegalovirus exposure and HLA in healthy donors. The PCR was carried out with 60 Vbeta primers and 13 Jbeta primers. Produced via immunoSEQ multiplex PCR; TCRdb's table is partial and in-frame only. Here the sample spans some 150,000 clones, 79% being singletons. As concerns this clone: Its matching antigen is unknown.

Study-level findings and limits: There were three CMV-associated chains whose specificity for CMV antigens was confirmed in vitro. Reports showed the classifier diagnosing cytomegalovirus status with high specificity and sensitivity.

The CDR3 covers 15 residues. V lost 5 bases, J lost 4 bases, and 19 bases lay in between. Germline CDR1 SGHDT, CDR2 YYEEEE. The specimen sequenced was PBMCs. The sequence was obtained from a middle-aged man in good health and CMV-seronegative. This chain uses TRBV5-6 with TRBJ2-7; a possible D gene is TRBD1 (7 bases). This chain's CDR3 is CASRPRLGGTYEQYF. DNA of the CDR3: TGTGCCAGCAGGCCTCGACTAGGGGGCACGTACGAGCAGTACTTC.